This passage covers 25 T cell receptor beta chains from one sample sequenced in a study of OX40 agonist ivuxolimab in advanced cancers. Clones were sequenced by immunoSEQ multiplex PCR, and TCRdb holds only the in-frame ones, with some missing. The sample yields over 45,000 clones, 85% to 90% seen once. This material consisted of CD4+ or CD8+ T cells sorted from blood, taken in a trial of the OX40 agonist ivuxolimab. The receptors were sampled from an adult with an advanced solid tumor such as melanoma, head and neck, liver or kidney cancer.

V and J are TRBV27 and TRBJ2-5; D is possibly TRBD2 (7 bases). The CDR3 runs to 16 residues. CDR1 is MNHEY, CDR2 SMNVEV, per germline (reference sequence). Trimming left V 8 bases short and J 4 bases short, with 23 bases between. CDR3 amino acids: CASLRWGGRSGETQYF. CDR3 in DNA: TGTGCCAGCCTCCGATGGGGGGGGCGAAGCGGAGAGACCCAGTACTTC.

The CDR3 bases are TGTGCCAGCAGGGGGGACAGCTTCTACGAGCAGTACTTC. Protein sequence: CASRGDSFYEQYF. The V and J genes are TRBV2 and TRBJ2-7; TRBD1 matches 7 bases. The CDR3 is 13 residues long. CDR1 and CDR2 from the germline V gene are SNHLY and FYNNEI. The V and J ends lost 6 bases and 3 bases, in that order; junction bases with no gene match: 5.

The chain links TRBV7-6 to TRBJ2-5, with TRBD2 identical over 12 bases. The CDR3 has 16 amino acids. V was pared by 5 bases and J by 7 bases, with 11 bases of the junction left unmatched. From germline, CDR1 is SGHVS and CDR2 FNYEAQ. Here the CDR3 reads CASSLHLAGGLGTQYF. CDR3 DNA sequence: TGTGCCAGCAGCCTACACCTAGCGGGGGGGCTGGGGACCCAGTACTTC.

The chain links TRBV6-5 to TRBJ1-2; D is undetermined. CDR3 length: 12 amino acids. In germline, CDR1 is MNHEY, CDR2 SVGAGI. Trimming removed 5 bases from V and 2 bases from J, with 6 bases in between. The DNA of the CDR3 is TGTGCCAGCAGTCCGGGGAACTATGGCTACACCTTC. This translates into CASSPGNYGYTF.

The J gene is TRBJ2-7, the V gene TRBV7-8; 7 nucleotides align to TRBD1. V lost 9 bases, J lost 1 base, and 6 bases stayed unmatched. CDR3 size: 13 residues. The germline gives CDR1 SGHVS, CDR2 FQNEAQ. The CDR3 protein is CASGQVLSYEQYF. The DNA for the CDR3 is TGTGCCAGTGGACAGGTACTTTCCTACGAGCAGTACTTC.

This chain joins TRBV19 and TRBJ1-1, with D uncertain. This CDR3 comprises 15 residues. CDR1 is LNHDA, CDR2 SQIVND, per germline (reference sequence). Trimming shortened V by 5 bases and J by 0 bases, and 13 bases separated the two germline ends. In DNA, the CDR3 is TGTGCCAGTAGTCTTGGCGCAGGACTGAACACTGAAGCTTTCTTT. Translation: CASSLGAGLNTEAFF.

The CDR3 nucleotides are TGCGCCAGCAGCTTGGTAGTGCGCATATACAACCAGTTAATTGAAAAACTGTTTTTT. Translating it yields CASSLVVRIYNQLIEKLFF. The rearrangement uses TRBV5-1 and TRBJ1-4, with D unclear. This CDR3 has 19 amino acids. Between the trimmed V and J ends, which lost 0 bases and 7 bases, there was a span of 25 bases. Germline V gene lookup returns CDR1 SGHRS and CDR2 YFSETQ.

The rearrangement uses TRBV13 and TRBJ1-1; TRBD1 agrees at 8 bases. The CDR3 has 15 amino acids. Germline CDR1 PRHDT, CDR2 FYEKMQ (reference sequence). The V segment lost 0 bases and the J segment 6 bases; nucleotides outside the gene matches: 6. The CDR3: CASSLGRGHFSEAFF. The CDR3 nucleotides are TGTGCCAGCAGCTTAGGCAGGGGGCATTTTTCTGAAGCTTTCTTT.

The chain uses TRBV5-6 and TRBJ2-3, with 9 nucleotides matching TRBD1. The CDR3 covers 18 residues. The germline V gene encodes CDR1 SGHDT and CDR2 YYEEEE. J was trimmed by 3 bases and V by 2 bases; bases with no gene match: 13. CDR3 sequence: CASSFLTGGYYKTDTQYF. CDR3 in DNA: TGTGCCAGCAGCTTCCTTACAGGGGGCTACTACAAAACAGATACGCAGTATTTT.

This chain uses TRBV2 with TRBJ2-7, with 7 bases identical to TRBD1. The germline V gene encodes CDR1 SNHLY and CDR2 FYNNEI. The ends lost 0 bases at V and 3 bases at J; junction bases unmatched: 11. The CDR3 consists of 17 residues. The CDR3 DNA reads TGTGCCAGCAGTGAAGCCGTTGTGGGACAGAAATTCTACGAGCAGTACTTC. Its protein product is CASSEAVVGQKFYEQYF.

V gene TRBV7-9 combines with J gene TRBJ1-4; 7 nucleotides agree with TRBD1. J gave up 7 bases and V 5 bases, and 10 bases lay outside the gene matches. The CDR3 totals 15 residues. Germline-derived CDR1 and CDR2 are SEHNR and FQNEAQ (reference sequence). In DNA form, the CDR3 reads TGTGCCAGCAGCGAGGCCCGGGACAGCCGTGAAAAACTGTTTTTT. This translates into CASSEARDSREKLFF.

J is TRBJ1-2 and V is TRBV7-9; D gene unclear. There are 12 residues in the CDR3. The V end was cut by 4 bases, the J end by 4 bases, with 7 bases between. Germline loops: CDR1 SEHNR, CDR2 FQNEAQ (reference sequence). In nucleotides, the CDR3 is TGTGCCAGCAGCTCAGCAGTCTATGGCTACACCTTC. Residues: CASSSAVYGYTF.

The V gene is TRBV7-9, the J gene TRBJ2-7, with 7 bases fitting TRBD1. The ends lost 5 bases at V and 1 base at J; junction bases unmatched: 5. This CDR3 is 14 amino acids long. Germline V lookup: CDR1 SEHNR, CDR2 FQNEAQ (reference sequence). CDR3 loop: CASSSPQGSYEQYF. The CDR3, as DNA: TGTGCCAGCAGCAGCCCACAGGGGTCCTACGAGCAGTACTTC.

This chain joins TRBV27 and TRBJ2-7, with no clear D. CDR3 length equals 14 residues. Germline V lookup: CDR1 MNHEY, CDR2 SMNVEV (reference sequence). V lost 2 bases, J lost 3 bases, and 11 bases lay in between. The CDR3 nucleotides read TGTGCCAGCAGTTTAGACGTTGGCGGCTACGAGCAGTACTTC. Its translation: CASSLDVGGYEQYF.

The chain links TRBV4-1 to TRBJ2-7; 9 bases map to TRBD1. CDR3 length: 15 residues. Germline CDR1 and CDR2: MGHRA and YSYEKL. Losses at the gene ends were 1 base for V and 6 bases for J; bases not matched to a gene: 7. As DNA, the CDR3 is TGCGCCAGCAGCCAAGGTCCGGGACAGGGCTCCGAGCAGTACTTC. Protein sequence: CASSQGPGQGSEQYF.

The V gene is TRBV10-1, the J gene TRBJ2-3; the D gene is possibly TRBD2 (6 bases). V lost 3 bases and J 4 bases, leaving 14 bases between the germline ends. The CDR3 sequence is 15 residues long. Looked up from germline, CDR1 is WNHNN and CDR2 is SYGVQD (reference sequence). DNA of the CDR3: TGCGCCAGCAGTGATGACGGGAGTGGGGCAGATACGCAGTATTTT. Translating gives CASSDDGSGADTQYF.

The table lists this clone with a count of one. The chain has TRBV9 and TRBJ1-3; D call uncertain. The CDR3 sequence is 13 residues long. Germline V lookup: CDR1 SGDLS, CDR2 YYNGEE. V lost 1 base and J lost 6, with 8 bases in between. This CDR3 reads CASSVLGENTIYF. CDR3 nucleotides: TGTGCCAGCAGCGTATTGGGAGAAAACACCATATATTTT.

This chain uses TRBV30 with TRBJ1-1; D is unclear. The ends were cut back, 5 bases at V and 1 base at J, with 8 bases in the middle. The CDR3 length is 12 residues. Germline loops: CDR1 GTSNPN, CDR2 SVGIG (reference sequence). In DNA, the CDR3 is TGTGCCTGGGCGACGGGGAACACTGAAGCTTTCTTT. This translates into CAWATGNTEAFF.

This clone is a singleton in its sample. The V gene is TRBV11-1, the J gene TRBJ1-5; possible D gene TRBD1, 6 bases. V lost 1 base, J lost 1 base, and 8 bases lay in between. The CDR3 extends over 15 amino acids. Germline loops: CDR1 SGHAT, CDR2 FQDESV (reference sequence). The CDR3 region has the DNA TGTGCCAGCAGCTTAGACCAGGGGAGCAATCAGCCCCAGCATTTT. Translated, it gives CASSLDQGSNQPQHF.

The V gene is TRBV19, the J gene TRBJ2-1, with 7 bases aligning to TRBD2. The V and J ends lost 3 bases and 0 bases, in that order; junction bases with no gene match: 8. Germline CDR1 reads LNHDA; CDR2 reads SQIVND (reference sequence). This CDR3 is 17 amino acids long. CDR3 sequence reads: CASSMTSGGSSYNEQFF. CDR3 DNA sequence: TGTGCCAGTAGTATGACGTCCGGGGGGAGCTCCTACAATGAGCAGTTCTTC.

The V gene is TRBV4-1, the J gene TRBJ2-2; D may be TRBD2 (5 bases). CDR3 length equals 15 residues. V was trimmed by 1 base and J by 6 bases, leaving 12 bases between them. The germline CDR1 and CDR2 sequences are MGHRA and YSYEKL. CDR3 in amino acids: CASSQVGLAPGELFF. The CDR3 bases are TGCGCCAGCAGCCAAGTCGGTCTAGCCCCCGGGGAGCTGTTTTTT.

The rearrangement joins TRBV14 to TRBJ1-1; no definite D call. In germline, CDR1 is SGHDN, CDR2 FVKESK. The CDR3 loop spans 17 amino acids. The V and J ends lost 4 bases and 1 base respectively, with 19 bases between them. Here the CDR3 reads CASSPDWEYGRNTEAFF. CDR3 nucleotides: TGTGCCAGCAGCCCAGATTGGGAATACGGGAGGAACACTGAAGCTTTCTTT.

The chain joins TRBV12-2 to TRBJ2-7. TRBV12-2 is annotated as a pseudogene. The CDR3 runs to 15 residues. CDR3 amino acids: CASRLVGTVSYEQYF. CDR3 DNA: TGTGCAAGTCGCCTGGTCGGGACGGTTTCCTACGAGCAGTACTTC.

V gene TRBV18 combines with J gene TRBJ2-5, with TRBD2 identical over 7 bases. The J segment lost 2 bases and the V segment lost 2 bases, leaving 17 bases of the junction unmatched. CDR1 KGHSH and CDR2 LQKENI come from the germline V gene. The CDR3 extends over 19 amino acids. The chain's CDR3 is CASSPYFSAGDIYQETQYF. As DNA, the CDR3 is TGTGCCAGCTCACCATATTTCTCCGCGGGGGATATATATCAAGAGACCCAGTACTTC. The complete variable domain, with remaining parts taken from reference TRBV18 and TRBJ2-5, reads NAGVMQNPRHLVRRRGQEARLRCSPMKGHSHVYWYRQLPEEGLKFMVYLQKENIIDESGMPKERFSAEFPKEGPSILRIQQVVRGDSAAYFCASSPYFSAGDIYQETQYFGPGTRLLVL.

The chain couples TRBV12-5 to TRBJ2-3, with D uncertain. V was pared by 4 bases and J by 0 bases, with 5 bases between. This CDR3 comprises 13 residues. The germline V gene has CDR1 LGHNT and CDR2 FRNRAP. The CDR3 region has the DNA TGTGCTAGTGGTTACGGAAGCACAGATACGCAGTATTTT. Translation: CASGYGSTDTQYF. Full variable domain (rest looked up from reference TRBV12-5 and TRBJ2-3): DARVTQTPRHKVTEMGQEVTMRCQPILGHNTVFWYRQTMMQGLELLAYFRNRAPLDDSGMPKDRFSAEMPDATLATLKIQPSEPRDSAVYFCASGYGSTDTQYFGPGTRLTVL.